These 32 T cell receptor beta chains share one sample of origin, sequenced in a study of cytomegalovirus exposure and HLA in healthy donors. 13 Jbeta primers and 60 Vbeta primers were used for the PCR. TCRdb's table, derived via immunoSEQ multiplex PCR, lists solely in-frame clones and lacks some. The specimen's table records 77,000 or so clones. What was sequenced was PBMCs. These receptors were collected from a man younger than 40 in good health and CMV-seronegative.

This chain links TRBV7-3 with TRBJ2-7, with 9 bases that match TRBD1. Germline lookup yields CDR1 SGHTA and CDR2 FQGTGA. With 5 bases clipped from V and 7 bases from J, the junction kept 9 bases outside the gene matches. The CDR3 runs 14 residues. DNA for the CDR3: TGTGCCAGCAGCCGGACAGGGGACAAGACGGAGCAGTACTTC. Translating gives CASSRTGDKTEQYF.

The chain recombines TRBV13 with TRBJ2-7; 8 positions match TRBD1. The CDR3 is 14 residues long. The germline gives CDR1 PRHDT, CDR2 FYEKMQ (reference sequence). Germline trimming cut 7 bases from V and 1 base from J; bases unmatched to any gene: 6. This CDR3 reads CASTHRGTSYEQYF. CDR3 nucleotide sequence: TGTGCCAGCACACACAGGGGGACTTCCTACGAGCAGTACTTC.

The rearrangement uses TRBV7-2 and TRBJ2-7; 8 nucleotides line up with TRBD1. Germline V lookup: CDR1 SGHTA, CDR2 FQGNSA. The CDR3 contains 15 residues. Unmatched junction bases numbered 8, after V lost 7 bases and J lost 0 bases. The chain's CDR3 is CASKRPTGASYEQYF. Here the CDR3 DNA reads TGTGCCAGCAAAAGGCCGACAGGGGCCTCCTACGAGCAGTACTTC.

The chain joins TRBV18 to TRBJ1-1; 10 bases map to TRBD1. Germline V CDR1 and CDR2: KGHSH, LQKENI. This CDR3 is built from 17 residues. After removal of 0 bases from V and 5 bases from J, the junction contained 9 bases not matched to a gene. The CDR3 protein is CASSPPRQGAVMTEAFF. CDR3 nucleotides: TGTGCCAGCTCACCACCGAGACAGGGGGCGGTGATGACTGAAGCTTTCTTT.

V and J are TRBV9 and TRBJ2-3, with D unresolved. Germline assignment: CDR1 SGDLS and CDR2 YYNGEE. This CDR3 has 12 amino acids. Trimming pared 0 bases from V and 5 bases from J, leaving 4 bases between. CDR3 coding DNA: TGTGCCAGCAGCGTAGCTATAGATACGCAGTATTTT. Protein: CASSVAIDTQYF.

The chain combines TRBV2 with TRBJ1-5; D perhaps matches TRBD1 (5 bases). The V gene lost 4 bases and the J gene lost 6 bases, with 10 bases spanning the gap. The CDR3 spans 13 residues. The V gene's germline CDR1 is SNHLY and CDR2 FYNNEI. CDR3 nucleotide sequence: TGTGCCAGCAGTGCCAGGGAAACTCAGCCCCAGCATTTT. Translated, it gives CASSARETQPQHF.

This rearrangement joins TRBV7-3 to TRBJ2-2, with 12 bases that match TRBD2. Germline V gene lookup returns CDR1 SGHTA and CDR2 FQGTGA. The CDR3 spans 16 residues. V lost 11 bases to trimming and J lost 1 base; unmatched junction nucleotides: 8. The CDR3 here is CASRSGLAGNTGELFF. The CDR3 DNA follows: TGTGCCTCCCGGTCGGGACTAGCGGGGAACACCGGGGAGCTGTTTTTT. The entire variable domain, with the rest obtained from reference TRBV7-3 and TRBJ2-2, is as follows: GAGVSQTPSNKVTEKGKYVELRCDPISGHTALYWYRQSLGQGPEFLIYFQGTGAADDSGLPNDRFFAVRPEGSVSTLKIQRTERGDSAVYLCASRSGLAGNTGELFFGEGSRLTVL.

V usage is TRBV4-3 and J usage is TRBJ1-2; possibly TRBD1 for D (5 bases). CDR3 length: 13 residues. V was shortened by 1 base and J by 13 bases, with 16 bases between the two germline ends. The V gene's germline CDR1 is LGHNA and CDR2 YSLEER. This CDR3 is CASSQVGREGCTF. DNA of the CDR3: TGCGCCAGCAGCCAAGTCGGCAGGGAAGGTTGCACCTTC.

The chain uses TRBV5-1 and TRBJ2-5, with 10 bases matching TRBD2. Germline V gene data show CDR1 as SGHRS and CDR2 as YFSETQ. The CDR3 length is 16 residues. Trimming cost V 4 bases and J 5 bases; bases outside gene matches: 11. This CDR3 is CASSPRRAGGPETQYF. The CDR3 DNA follows: TGCGCCAGCAGCCCCCGGAGAGCGGGAGGGCCGGAGACCCAGTACTTC.

The chain links TRBV11-3 to TRBJ2-1; the D gene is possibly TRBD2 (6 bases). The CDR3 contains 16 residues. In germline, CDR1 is SGHNT, CDR2 YENEEA. V was trimmed by 4 bases and J by 8 bases, leaving 21 bases between them. The CDR3 DNA follows: TGTGCCAGCAGCTCCGCTGGGAGGTTTTTATTGGATGAGCAGTTCTTC. It yields the protein CASSSAGRFLLDEQFF.

This chain joins TRBV5-4 and TRBJ2-7; the D gene is possibly TRBD2 (6 bases). The CDR3 spans 15 residues. Trimming shortened V by 2 bases and J by 3 bases, and 15 bases separated the two germline ends. The germline CDR1 and CDR2 sequences are SGHNT and YYREEE (reference sequence). This chain's CDR3 is CASSFTGLTGYEQYF. The CDR3 DNA reads TGTGCCAGCAGCTTCACGGGACTTACGGGCTACGAGCAGTACTTC.

The CDR3 spells CASSESDREYEQYF. The CDR3 nucleotides are TGTGCCAGCAGTGAATCAGACAGGGAATACGAGCAGTACTTC. J is TRBJ2-7 and V is TRBV25-1; 7 positions agree with TRBD1. The ends lost 1 base at V and 4 bases at J; junction bases unmatched: 4. Germline loops: CDR1 MGHDK, CDR2 SYGVNS. The length of the CDR3 is 14 residues.

Here the CDR3 DNA reads TGCGCCAGCAGCCGTACATGGGACAGGAATCAGCCCCAGCATTTT. It is translated as CASSRTWDRNQPQHF. This chain joins TRBV4-1 and TRBJ1-5; 8 bases align to TRBD1. The ends lost 4 bases at V and 4 bases at J; junction bases unmatched: 6. The CDR3 is made up of 15 amino acids. Germline CDR1 and CDR2: MGHRA and YSYEKL.

The chain uses TRBV5-1 and TRBJ2-2; 8 bases match TRBD1. The germline V gene has CDR1 SGHRS and CDR2 YFSETQ. V lost 4 bases, J lost 1 base, and 6 bases stayed unmatched. The CDR3 runs 16 residues. The CDR3 sequence is CASSTQGQGNTGELFF. Here the CDR3 DNA reads TGCGCCAGCAGCACACAAGGACAGGGGAACACCGGGGAGCTGTTTTTT.

This clone is medium-sized (0.01 to 0.1%) by frequency. V usage is TRBV10-3 and J usage is TRBJ2-7; 8 bases are a match to TRBD1. This CDR3 is built from 16 residues. Germline V gene sequence: CDR1 ENHRY, CDR2 SYGVKD. Losses at the gene ends were 4 bases for V and 4 bases for J; bases not matched to a gene: 12. Written as DNA, the CDR3 is TGTGCCATCAGTGGAGGAACGGGACAGGCTCTTTACGAGCAGTACTTC. Translated: CAISGGTGQALYEQYF.

The V and J genes are TRBV5-6 and TRBJ2-1; D is unclear. The V end lost 4 bases, the J end lost 2 bases, and 10 bases lay between the germline ends. CDR3 length: 14 residues. Per the germline V gene, CDR1 is SGHDT and CDR2 is YYEEEE. The CDR3 nucleotides are TGTGCCAGCAGCCCGGGTCAAACCTACAATGAGCAGTTCTTC. It is translated as CASSPGQTYNEQFF.

V and J are TRBV5-6 and TRBJ1-5; D may be TRBD1 (5 bases). Trimming left V 1 base short and J 1 base short, with 12 bases between. The CDR3 runs 16 residues. The germline CDR1 and CDR2 sequences are SGHDT and YYEEEE. CDR3 protein: CASSLSGGKSNQPQHF. CDR3 sequence (DNA): TGTGCCAGCAGCTTGTCGGGGGGGAAGAGCAATCAGCCCCAGCATTTT. Full variable domain (rest looked up from reference TRBV5-6 and TRBJ1-5): DAGVTQSPTHLIKTRGQQVTLRCSPKSGHDTVSWYQQALGQGPQFIFQYYEEEERQRGNFPDRFSGHQFPNYSSELNVNALLLGDSALYLCASSLSGGKSNQPQHFGDGTRLSIL.

The rearrangement joins TRBV5-4 to TRBJ1-2; tentative D call: TRBD1 (6 bases). CDR1 SGHNT and CDR2 YYREEE come from the germline V gene (reference sequence). The CDR3 runs to 13 residues. The V gene lost 0 bases and the J gene lost 8 bases, with 11 bases spanning the gap. CDR3 sequence: CASSLDRDRGYTF. CDR3 sequence (DNA): TGTGCCAGCAGCTTGGACAGGGACCGGGGCTACACCTTC.

V and J are TRBV7-9 and TRBJ1-6, with D possibly TRBD1 on 5 matching bases. Trimming took 3 bases from V and 0 from J, leaving 12 bases between them. The germline V gene has CDR1 SEHNR and CDR2 FQNEAQ (reference sequence). This CDR3 is built from 17 residues. CDR3 coding DNA: TGTGCCAGCAGCTTCGGGGGTTTAAGCTCCTATAATTCACCCCTCCACTTT. This encodes CASSFGGLSSYNSPLHF.

The V and J genes are TRBV27 and TRBJ1-4; no firm D call. Germline values: CDR1 MNHEY, CDR2 SMNVEV (reference sequence). The germline V and J ends were trimmed by 3 bases and 8 bases, with 4 bases remaining between them. This CDR3 is built from 11 residues. Here the CDR3 reads CASSFGEKLFF. Here the CDR3 DNA reads TGTGCCAGCAGTTTCGGGGAAAAACTGTTTTTT.

About this clone itself: At the DNA level, this CDR3 is encoded by other sequences in the same sample as well. The rearrangement links TRBV27 to TRBJ1-2, with D unclear. The V gene's germline CDR1 is MNHEY and CDR2 SMNVEV (reference sequence). V was cut by 3 bases and J by 1 base, with 12 bases left in between. CDR3 length equals 15 residues. The DNA for the CDR3 is TGTGCCAGCAGTTTGGTTCGGGGAGTTAACTATGGCTACACCTTC. As protein: CASSLVRGVNYGYTF.

This chain links TRBV5-6 with TRBJ2-7; TRBD2 agrees at 12 bases. CDR1 SGHDT and CDR2 YYEEEE come from the germline V gene. This CDR3 comprises 15 residues. The J segment lost 2 bases and the V segment lost 4 bases, leaving 4 bases of the junction unmatched. This chain's CDR3 is CASSVRTSGAYEQYF. Written as DNA, the CDR3 is TGTGCCAGCAGCGTCAGGACTAGCGGGGCCTACGAGCAGTACTTC.

The V gene is TRBV4-2, the J gene TRBJ2-1; 10 nucleotides match TRBD2. The CDR3 has 15 amino acids. J gave up 8 bases and V 0 bases, and 4 bases lay outside the gene matches. The germline CDR1 and CDR2 sequences are LGHNA and YNFKEQ. DNA of the CDR3: TGTGCCAGCAGCCAAGAGGCTAGCGGGAGTTATGAGCAGTTCTTC. Residues: CASSQEASGSYEQFF.

The chain couples TRBV6-6 to TRBJ1-5, with a tentative D call TRBD1 (6 bases). V was clipped by 4 bases and J by 7 bases, with 14 bases between them. Germline assignment: CDR1 MNHNY and CDR2 SVGAGI (reference sequence). This CDR3 has 14 amino acids. In DNA form, the CDR3 reads TGTGCCAGCAGTTCCTTACAGGGATGGCAGCCCCAGCATTTT. Encoded protein: CASSSLQGWQPQHF.

The genes are TRBV28 and TRBJ2-7, with 7 bases identical to TRBD1. The CDR3 has 12 amino acids. V gave up 6 bases and J gave up 3 bases; unmatched junction bases: 2. The germline CDR1 and CDR2 sequences are MDHEN and SYDVKM. The CDR3: CASRGTVYEQYF. For the CDR3, the DNA is TGTGCCAGCAGGGGGACAGTCTACGAGCAGTACTTC.

The chain carries TRBV19 and TRBJ1-1; no definite D call. The CDR3 has 13 amino acids. CDR1 is LNHDA, CDR2 SQIVND, per germline (reference sequence). Trimming cost V 8 bases and J 3 bases, with 13 bases left between them. The CDR3 DNA is TGTGCCAGTGAAGGCAGAGGATACACTGAAGCTTTCTTT. Protein sequence: CASEGRGYTEAFF. The whole variable domain, remainder taken from reference TRBV19 and TRBJ1-1, is DGGITQSPKYLFRKEGQNVTLSCEQNLNHDAMYWYRQDPGQGLRLIYYSQIVNDFQKGDIAEGYSVSREKKESFPLTVTSAQKNPTAFYLCASEGRGYTEAFFGQGTRLTVV.

This CDR3 reads CASSEGRTSGYEQYF. The CDR3, as DNA: TGTGCCAGCAGTGAAGGCCGGACTAGCGGATACGAGCAGTACTTC. V is TRBV2 and J is TRBJ2-7; 10 nucleotides align to TRBD2. This CDR3 has 15 amino acids. From germline, CDR1 is SNHLY and CDR2 FYNNEI. V trimming: 1 base; J trimming: 4 bases; junction bases outside the gene matches: 4.

This chain joins TRBV15 and TRBJ1-5; D gene unclear. Trimming shortened V by 3 bases and J by 6 bases, and 9 bases separated the two germline ends. This CDR3 is built from 13 residues. CDR1 is LNHNV and CDR2 is YYDKDF in the germline V gene (reference sequence). The CDR3 here is CATSREEVQPQHF. CDR3 nucleotide sequence: TGTGCCACCAGCAGGGAAGAGGTTCAGCCCCAGCATTTT. Full variable domain (outside the CDR3, taken from reference TRBV15 and TRBJ1-5): DAMVIQNPRYQVTQFGKPVTLSCSQTLNHNVMYWYQQKSSQAPKLLFHYYDKDFNNEADTPDNFQSRRPNTSFCFLDIRSPGLGDTAMYLCATSREEVQPQHFGDGTRLSIL.

This chain uses TRBV7-9 with TRBJ1-2; perhaps TRBD1 as D (5 bases). With 5 bases removed from V and 4 bases from J, the gap between germline ends came to 14 bases. CDR1 is SEHNR and CDR2 is FQNEAQ in the germline V gene (reference sequence). The CDR3 length is 14 residues. CDR3 bases: TGTGCCAGCAGCCCCTCGGAGGGGTTCTATGGCTACACCTTC. Residues: CASSPSEGFYGYTF.

This chain uses TRBV2 with TRBJ1-2; tentative D call: TRBD1 (6 bases). V lost 6 bases and J lost 4, with 18 bases in between. The CDR3 sequence is 15 residues long. Germline V gene lookup returns CDR1 SNHLY and CDR2 FYNNEI. This CDR3 is CASRSGGLDTYGYTF. The DNA for the CDR3 is TGTGCCAGCAGATCCGGGGGGCTAGATACCTATGGCTACACCTTC.

This chain connects TRBV4-3 to TRBJ2-1; 7 bases are a match to TRBD2. This CDR3 comprises 16 residues. V shed 4 bases, J shed 5 bases, and the junction held 11 bases outside the gene matches. Germline V gene sequence: CDR1 LGHNA, CDR2 YSLEER. In DNA, the CDR3 is TGCGCCAGCAGCCGCCTGAGTTGGGAGGGCCACAATGAGCAGTTCTTC. Protein: CASSRLSWEGHNEQFF.

This rearrangement joins TRBV5-6 to TRBJ2-7; a possible D gene is TRBD2 (6 bases). V lost 2 bases and J 2 bases, leaving 8 bases between the germline ends. Germline lookup yields CDR1 SGHDT and CDR2 YYEEEE. The CDR3 loop spans 13 amino acids. The CDR3 bases are TGTGCCAGCAGCTTCTGGACTACCTACGAGCAGTACTTC. Its protein product is CASSFWTTYEQYF.